The 26 T cell receptor beta chains below come from one sample, sequenced in a study of blood T cells in healthy people across ages. A J-beta primer mix and a sample-barcoded 5' primer were used in a second PCR of about 7 to 12 cycles. Via MiXCR, TCRdb re-called the 5' RACE reads, giving one row per CDR3 protein. Of some 370,000 distinct CDR3 sequences in the sample, 45% to 65% are singletons; the top ten hold 51%. Specimen: blood. These receptors all come from a man in his sixties in good health.

In regard to this clonotype: One end of the junction does not line up with germline, which may come from a read error. The V and J genes are TRBV7-2 and TRBJ2-3; D is unclear. The CDR3 sequence is 12 residues long. CDR1 and CDR2 from the germline V gene are SGHTA and FQGNSA. This chain's CDR3 is CARSLVADTQYF. CDR3 DNA: TGTGCCAGGAGCTTAGTGGCAGATACGCAGTATTTT. The full variable domain, in which reference TRBV7-2 and TRBJ2-3 provide the parts outside the CDR3, is GAGVSQSPSNKVTEKGKDVELRCDPISGHTALYWYRQSLGQGLEFLIYFQGNSAPDKSGLPSDRFSAERTGGSVSTLTIQRTQQEDSAVYLCARSLVADTQYFGPGTRLTVL.

This clonotype has more than one count but fewer than ten. The genes are TRBV15 and TRBJ2-4; weak D call: TRBD1 (5 bases). The DNA end favors TRBJ2-7, so the J call may be wrong. CDR1 and CDR2 (germline): LNHNV, YYDKDF (reference sequence). The CDR3 extends over 13 amino acids. The chain's CDR3 is CATSRGQTYEQYF. The DNA for the CDR3 is TGTGCCACCAGCAGAGGACAGACCTACGAGCAGTACTTC.

This clonotype occurred a few times. The chain uses TRBV20-1 and TRBJ2-3; D ambiguous. Looked up from germline, CDR1 is DFQATT and CDR2 is SNEGSKA (reference sequence). The CDR3 is 14 amino acids. The V and J ends lost 6 bases and 2 bases respectively, with 15 bases between them. Here the CDR3 DNA reads TGCAGTGCCTCGTCGGCGACGATCACAGATACGCAGTATTTT. Translating it yields CSASSATITDTQYF.

The rearrangement links TRBV7-7 to TRBJ2-7; tentatively, D is TRBD1 (6 bases). Germline V gives CDR1 SSHAT, CDR2 FNYEAQ (reference sequence). CDR3 length: 14 residues. Written as DNA, the CDR3 is TGTGTTGGCAGCGCAACAGGGAGCTCCTACGAGCAGTACTTC. Protein product: CVGSATGSSYEQYF.

This sequence joins TRBV29-1 and TRBJ2-1, with D possibly TRBD2 on 5 matching bases. V was pared by 4 bases and J by 1 base, with 14 bases between. This CDR3 has 15 amino acids. Germline CDR1 is SQVTM and CDR2 is ANQGSEA. CDR3 bases: TGCAGCGTTGCTCCTCTTGAGGGTTCCTACAATGAGCAGTTCTTC. It codes for CSVAPLEGSYNEQFF.

This clonotype turned up a few times. The chain carries TRBV15 and TRBJ2-7, with 9 bases matching TRBD1. The CDR3 sequence is 14 residues long. V gave up 2 bases and J gave up 3 bases; unmatched junction bases: 2. Germline assignment: CDR1 LNHNV and CDR2 YYDKDF (reference sequence). CDR3 bases: TGTGCCACCAGCAGACGGGGACAGGGCTACGAGCAGTACTTC. Its translation is CATSRRGQGYEQYF.

CDR3 DNA sequence: TGTGCCAGCACCCTCCGACAGGGGGCCTACGAGCAGTACTTC. Its protein product is CASTLRQGAYEQYF. The chain joins TRBV13 to TRBJ2-4, with TRBD1 identical over 9 bases. Gene TRBJ2-7 matches the end of the DNA better, so the J call may be wrong. The CDR3 has 14 residues. Germline loops: CDR1 PRHDT, CDR2 FYEKMQ (reference sequence).

The CDR3 sequence: CASSLGGGRLAKNIQYF. CDR3 DNA sequence: TGTGCCAGCAGCTTGGGGGGGGGCAGGCTAGCCAAAAACATTCAGTACTTC. This chain uses TRBV7-2 with TRBJ2-4; the D gene is possibly TRBD2 (7 bases). Germline lookup yields CDR1 SGHTA and CDR2 FQGNSA. The CDR3 loop spans 17 amino acids. Trimming shortened V by 3 bases and J by 0 bases, and 15 bases separated the two germline ends.

The rearrangement uses TRBV5-6 and TRBJ2-5, with 8 bases aligning to TRBD2. The trim removed 5 bases at V and 9 bases at J, leaving 6 bases unmatched. Germline CDR1 SGHDT, CDR2 YYEEEE. The CDR3 runs 12 residues. The CDR3 protein is CASSGTRKSQYF. In DNA form, the CDR3 reads TGTGCCAGCAGTGGGACTAGGAAGTCCCAGTACTTC.

This chain uses TRBV12-3 or TRBV12-4 with TRBJ2-3; the match to TRBD1 covers 8 bases. The CDR3 extends over 14 amino acids. The V segment lost 9 bases and the J segment 6 bases; nucleotides outside the gene matches: 11. CDR3 DNA sequence: TGTGCCAGTCTTGCGTCAGGGGGCGTTGATACGCAGTATTTT. Its protein is CASLASGGVDTQYF.

This chain uses TRBV24-1 with TRBJ2-3, with D perhaps given as TRBD1 or TRBD2 (5 bases each). V was trimmed by 2 bases and J by 2 bases, leaving 7 bases between them. The CDR3 contains 14 residues. CDR1 KGHDR and CDR2 SFDVKD come from the germline V gene. The CDR3 here is CATSDSGATDTQYF. CDR3 nucleotide sequence: TGTGCCACCAGTGATTCCGGGGCCACAGATACGCAGTATTTT.

The chain is built from TRBV12-3 or TRBV12-4 and TRBJ2-1; D possibly corresponds to TRBD2 (5 bases). V was clipped by 6 bases and J by 4 bases, with 13 bases between them. CDR3 length: 14 amino acids. The chain's CDR3 is CASRTTNPYNEQFF. DNA of the CDR3: TGTGCCAGCAGGACTACCAACCCATACAATGAGCAGTTCTTC.

V usage is TRBV6-1 and J usage is TRBJ2-5, with 11 bases identical to TRBD2. V was pared by 3 bases and J by 6 bases, with 9 bases of the junction left unmatched. This CDR3 comprises 16 residues. The V gene's germline CDR1 is MNHNS and CDR2 SASEGT. The CDR3 region is CASSDLAGGPSQTQYF. CDR3 in DNA: TGTGCCAGCAGTGACTTAGCGGGGGGGCCGAGCCAGACCCAGTACTTC.

This clonotype was recorded many times. This chain connects TRBV28 to TRBJ2-6; D is unresolved. V lost 1 base to trimming and J lost 0 bases, with 7 bases between them. Germline assignment: CDR1 MDHEN and CDR2 SYDVKM. CDR3 length: 16 amino acids. The CDR3, as DNA: TGTGCCAGCAGTTTATTCCACAGCTCTGGGGCCAACGTCCTGACTTTC. Its protein is CASSLFHSSGANVLTF.

The sample holds many counts of this clonotype. V gene TRBV10-3 combines with J gene TRBJ2-1; 11 bases line up with TRBD2. With 10 bases clipped from V and 4 bases from J, the junction kept 9 bases outside the gene matches. Germline CDR1 is ENHRY and CDR2 is SYGVKD. The CDR3 has 15 residues. The CDR3 DNA reads TGTGCCACCGGGCCCGGGACTAGCGGTTACAATGAGCAGTTCTTC. Translating gives CATGPGTSGYNEQFF.

V and J are TRBV20-1 and TRBJ2-3; 11 nucleotides line up with TRBD2. The CDR3 spans 16 residues. Per the germline V gene, CDR1 is DFQATT and CDR2 is SNEGSKA (reference sequence). V was clipped by 3 bases and J by 2 bases; unmatched bases: 7. DNA for the CDR3: TGCAGTGCTAGTCGGTCTAGCGGGAGGTTCACAGATACGCAGTATTTT. It codes for CSASRSSGRFTDTQYF.

For the CDR3, the DNA is TGTGCCAGCAGCCAAGATACTAGCGGATACAATGAGCAGTTCTTC. Translated, it gives CASSQDTSGYNEQFF. The V gene is TRBV4-2, the J gene TRBJ2-1; 8 bases fit TRBD2. CDR1 and CDR2 from the germline V gene are LGHNA and YNFKEQ. The CDR3 contains 15 residues. The V and J ends lost 0 bases and 4 bases, in that order; junction bases with no gene match: 2.

This rearrangement joins TRBV7-2 to TRBJ2-5, with D perhaps assigned TRBD1 or TRBD2 (6 bases each). The CDR3 spans 13 residues. In germline, CDR1 is SGHTA, CDR2 FQGNSA. Trimming removed 1 base from V and 9 bases from J, with 12 bases in between. The CDR3 nucleotides are TGTGCCAGCAGCTTAGATTTAAGGGGGGCCCAGTACTTC. Its translation is CASSLDLRGAQYF.

This clonotype has only a few counts. The chain recombines TRBV30 with TRBJ2-7; no definite D call. Germline V gives CDR1 GTSNPN, CDR2 SVGIG (reference sequence). This CDR3 is built from 12 residues. V lost 2 bases, J lost 2 bases, and 7 bases lay in between. The CDR3 DNA sequence: TGTGCCTGGAGTAAGGGTGCCTACGAGCAGTACTTC. Its protein product is CAWSKGAYEQYF.

The chain couples TRBV25-1 to TRBJ1-1; 7 nucleotides align to TRBD1. V shed 6 bases, J shed 5 bases, and the junction held 3 bases outside the gene matches. This CDR3 has 12 residues. The V gene's germline CDR1 is MGHDK and CDR2 SYGVNS. DNA for the CDR3: TGTGCCAGCAGACGACAGGGAACTGAAGCTTTCTTT. This encodes CASRRQGTEAFF.

V is TRBV5-6 and J is TRBJ2-4; no definite D call. Trimming left V 2 bases short and J 5 bases short, with 11 bases between. The CDR3 extends over 14 amino acids. Germline CDR1 and CDR2: SGHDT and YYEEEE. The CDR3 here is CASSFQRLQNIQYF. CDR3 bases: TGTGCCAGCAGCTTTCAACGATTACAAAACATTCAGTACTTC.

Here the CDR3 DNA reads TGTGCCAGCAGTTTATCCTCGCGGGGTAACACTGAAGCTTTCTTT. Its translation is CASSLSSRGNTEAFF. This rearrangement joins TRBV28 to TRBJ1-1, with no clear D. Trimming removed 1 base at V and 2 bases at J, with 11 bases between. This CDR3 comprises 15 residues. From germline, CDR1 is MDHEN and CDR2 SYDVKM.

The gene calls are TRBV5-1 and TRBJ2-7; D is possibly TRBD2 (6 bases). CDR3 size: 14 residues. Germline V CDR1 and CDR2: SGHRS, YFSETQ. The V end lost 4 bases, the J end lost 4 bases, and 15 bases lay between the germline ends. The CDR3 DNA reads TGCGCCAGCAGCCGATCACTAGCAGCTTACGAGCAGTACTTC. Its protein product is CASSRSLAAYEQYF.

J is TRBJ2-1 and V is TRBV15; D is uncertain. TRBJ2-7 matches the DNA end more closely, so the J call is doubtful. Germline V gene data show CDR1 as LNHNV and CDR2 as YYDKDF (reference sequence). The CDR3 spans 13 residues. Written as DNA, the CDR3 is TGTGCCACCAGCAGAGATGCTAGTTACGAGCAGTACTTC. As protein: CATSRDASYEQYF.

The CDR3 here is CASRDGSYGYTF. DNA for the CDR3: TGCGCCAGCAGAGACGGGAGCTATGGCTACACCTTC. The J gene is TRBJ1-2, the V gene TRBV10-2; D unclear. Trimming left V 6 bases short and J 4 bases short, with 9 bases between. CDR3 length equals 12 residues. The germline V gene encodes CDR1 WSHSY and CDR2 SAAADI.

The chain carries TRBV18 and TRBJ1-2; TRBD1 matches 8 bases. This CDR3 spans 14 amino acids. The junction had 7 bases not matched to a gene; V was cut back by 6 bases and J by 4 bases. Germline assignment: CDR1 KGHSH and CDR2 LQKENI. CDR3 residues: CASSTGAKSYGYTF. The CDR3 nucleotides are TGTGCCAGCTCGACAGGGGCCAAGTCCTATGGCTACACCTTC. The full variable domain, completed using reference TRBV18 and TRBJ1-2, is NAGVMQNPRHLVRRRGQEARLRCSPMKGHSHVYWYRQLPEEGLKFMVYLQKENIIDESGMPKERFSAEFPKEGPSILRIQQVVRGDSAAYFCASSTGAKSYGYTFGSGTRLTVV.